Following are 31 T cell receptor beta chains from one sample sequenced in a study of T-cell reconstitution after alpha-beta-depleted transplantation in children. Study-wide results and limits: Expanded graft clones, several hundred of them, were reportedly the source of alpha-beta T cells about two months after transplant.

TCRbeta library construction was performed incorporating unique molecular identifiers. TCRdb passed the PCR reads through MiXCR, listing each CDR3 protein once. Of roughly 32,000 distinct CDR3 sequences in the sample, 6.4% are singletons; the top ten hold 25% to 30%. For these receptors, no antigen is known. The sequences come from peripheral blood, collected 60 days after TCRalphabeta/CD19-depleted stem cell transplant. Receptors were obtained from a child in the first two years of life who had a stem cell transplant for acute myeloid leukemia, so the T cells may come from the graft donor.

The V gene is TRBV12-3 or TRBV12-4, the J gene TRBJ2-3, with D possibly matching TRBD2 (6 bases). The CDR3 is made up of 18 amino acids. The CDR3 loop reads CTFRPLVGPAGDTDTQYF. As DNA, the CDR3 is TGTACCTTCAGACCCCTCGTAGGTCCAGCGGGTGACACAGATACGCAGTATTTT.

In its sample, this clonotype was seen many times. The CDR3 sequence: CASSQGGRRYEQFF. The CDR3 bases are TGCGCCAGCAGCCAAGGTGGGAGACGGTATGAGCAGTTCTTC. This chain joins TRBV4-3 and TRBJ2-1, with a tentative D call TRBD2 (5 bases). Trimming cost V 1 base and J 8 bases, with 12 bases left between them. This CDR3 spans 14 amino acids. Germline assignment: CDR1 LGHNA and CDR2 YSLEER.

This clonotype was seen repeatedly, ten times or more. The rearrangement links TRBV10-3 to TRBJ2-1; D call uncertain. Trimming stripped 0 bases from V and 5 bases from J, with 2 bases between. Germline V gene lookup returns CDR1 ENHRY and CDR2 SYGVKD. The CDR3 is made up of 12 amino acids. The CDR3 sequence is CAISESDNEQFF. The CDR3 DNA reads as TGTGCCATCAGTGAGTCGGACAATGAGCAGTTCTTC.

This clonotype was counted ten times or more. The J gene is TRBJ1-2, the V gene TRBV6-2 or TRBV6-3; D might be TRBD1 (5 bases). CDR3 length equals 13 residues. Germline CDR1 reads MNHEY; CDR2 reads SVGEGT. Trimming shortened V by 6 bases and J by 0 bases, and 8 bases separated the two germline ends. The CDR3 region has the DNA TGTGCCAGCAGACTGGACACTAACTATGGCTACACCTTC. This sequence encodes CASRLDTNYGYTF.

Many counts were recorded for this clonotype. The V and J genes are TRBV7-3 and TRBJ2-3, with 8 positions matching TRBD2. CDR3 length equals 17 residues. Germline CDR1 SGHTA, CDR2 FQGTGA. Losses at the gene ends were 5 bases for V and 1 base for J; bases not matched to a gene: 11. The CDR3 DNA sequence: TGTGCCAGCAGCCCGCGAGGGCTAGCGGGTCGCACAGATACGCAGTATTTT. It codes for CASSPRGLAGRTDTQYF.

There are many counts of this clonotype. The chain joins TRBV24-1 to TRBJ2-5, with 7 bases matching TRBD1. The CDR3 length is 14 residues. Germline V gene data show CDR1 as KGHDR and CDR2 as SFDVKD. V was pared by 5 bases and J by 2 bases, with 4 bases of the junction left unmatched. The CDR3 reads CATSVGTAQETQYF. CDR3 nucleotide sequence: TGTGCCACCAGTGTCGGGACAGCTCAAGAGACCCAGTACTTC.

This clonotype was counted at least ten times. CDR3 DNA: TGTGCCAGCAGCTTAGGGGGACTAGCGGTCTCCTACAATGAGCAGTTCTTC. It encodes CASSLGGLAVSYNEQFF. The chain carries TRBV7-9 and TRBJ2-1; 11 bases agree with TRBD2. Germline V lookup: CDR1 SEHNR, CDR2 FQNEAQ (reference sequence). With V trimmed by 1 base and J by 0 bases, 2 bases remained unmatched. CDR3 size: 17 residues. Full variable domain (outside the CDR3, taken from reference TRBV7-9 and TRBJ2-1): DTGVSQNPRHKITKRGQNVTFRCDPISEHNRLYWYRQTLGQGPEFLTYFQNEAQLEKSRLLSDRFSAERPKGSFSTLEIQRTEQGDSAMYLCASSLGGLAVSYNEQFFGPGTRLTVL.

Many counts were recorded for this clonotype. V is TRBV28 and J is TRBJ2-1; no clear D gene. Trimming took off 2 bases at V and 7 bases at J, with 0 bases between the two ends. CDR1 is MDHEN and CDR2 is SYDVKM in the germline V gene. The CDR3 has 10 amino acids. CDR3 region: CASSLNEQFF. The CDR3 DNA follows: TGTGCCAGCAGTTTAAATGAGCAGTTCTTC.

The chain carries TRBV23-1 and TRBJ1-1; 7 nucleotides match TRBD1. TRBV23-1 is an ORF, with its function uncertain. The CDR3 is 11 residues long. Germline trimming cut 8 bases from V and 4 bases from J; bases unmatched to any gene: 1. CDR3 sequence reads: CASAGGTEAFF. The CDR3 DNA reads TGCGCCAGCGCAGGGGGCACTGAAGCTTTCTTT.

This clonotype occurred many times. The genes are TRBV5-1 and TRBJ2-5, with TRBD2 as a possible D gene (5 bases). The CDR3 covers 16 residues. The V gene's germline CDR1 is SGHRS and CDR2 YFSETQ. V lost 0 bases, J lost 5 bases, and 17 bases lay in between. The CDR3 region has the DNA TGCGCCAGCAGCTTGGGAGTGGGGAGCCTCCTGGAGACCCAGTACTTC. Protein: CASSLGVGSLLETQYF.

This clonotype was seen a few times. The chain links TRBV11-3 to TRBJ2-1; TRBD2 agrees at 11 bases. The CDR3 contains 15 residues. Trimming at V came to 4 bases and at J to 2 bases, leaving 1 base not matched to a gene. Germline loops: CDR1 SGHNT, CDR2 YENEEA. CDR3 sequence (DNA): TGTGCCAGCAGCTCGACTAGCGGGGCCTACAATGAGCAGTTCTTC. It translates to CASSSTSGAYNEQFF.

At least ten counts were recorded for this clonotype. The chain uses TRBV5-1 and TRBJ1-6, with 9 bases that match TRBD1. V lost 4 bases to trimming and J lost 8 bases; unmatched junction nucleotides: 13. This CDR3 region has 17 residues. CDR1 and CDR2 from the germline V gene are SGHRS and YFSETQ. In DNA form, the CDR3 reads TGCGCCAGCAGCGCTAACTCCGGGACAGGGAAAGATTCACCCCTCCACTTT. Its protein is CASSANSGTGKDSPLHF.

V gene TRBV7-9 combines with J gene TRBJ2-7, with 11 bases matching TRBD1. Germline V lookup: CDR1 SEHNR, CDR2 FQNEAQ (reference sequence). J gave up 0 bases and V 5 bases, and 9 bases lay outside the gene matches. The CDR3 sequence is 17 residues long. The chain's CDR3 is CASSPLPGQGGSYEQYF. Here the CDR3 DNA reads TGTGCCAGCAGCCCCCTACCGGGACAGGGGGGCTCCTACGAGCAGTACTTC.

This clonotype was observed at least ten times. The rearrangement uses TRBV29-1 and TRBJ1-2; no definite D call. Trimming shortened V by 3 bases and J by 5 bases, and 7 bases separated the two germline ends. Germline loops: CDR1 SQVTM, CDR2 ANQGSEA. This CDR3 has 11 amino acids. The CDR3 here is CSVDSGYGYTF. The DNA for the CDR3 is TGCAGCGTTGATTCCGGGTATGGCTACACCTTC.

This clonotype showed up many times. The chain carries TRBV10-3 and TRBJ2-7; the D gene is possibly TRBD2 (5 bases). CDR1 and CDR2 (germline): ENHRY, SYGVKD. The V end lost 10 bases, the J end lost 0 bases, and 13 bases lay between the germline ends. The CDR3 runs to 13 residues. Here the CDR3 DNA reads TGTGCCAGCCGACCGGGAAGCTCCTACGAGCAGTACTTC. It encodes CASRPGSSYEQYF.

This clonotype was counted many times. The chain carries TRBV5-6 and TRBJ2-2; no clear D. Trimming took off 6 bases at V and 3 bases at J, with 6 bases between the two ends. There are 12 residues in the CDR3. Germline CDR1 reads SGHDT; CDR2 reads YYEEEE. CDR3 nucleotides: TGTGCCAGCACCTTATACACCGGGGAGCTGTTTTTT. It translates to CASTLYTGELFF.

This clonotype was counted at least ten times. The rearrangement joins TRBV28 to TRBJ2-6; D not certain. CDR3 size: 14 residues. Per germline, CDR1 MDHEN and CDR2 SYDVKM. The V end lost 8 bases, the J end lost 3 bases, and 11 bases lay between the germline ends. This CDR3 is CASRASFGANVLTF. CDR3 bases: TGTGCCAGCCGGGCGTCATTTGGGGCCAACGTCCTGACTTTC.

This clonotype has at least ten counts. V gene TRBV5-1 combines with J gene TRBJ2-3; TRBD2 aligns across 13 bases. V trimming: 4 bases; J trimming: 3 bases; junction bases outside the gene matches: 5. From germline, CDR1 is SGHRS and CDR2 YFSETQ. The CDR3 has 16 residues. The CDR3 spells CASSPGLAGRTDTQYF. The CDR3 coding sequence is TGCGCCAGCAGCCCGGGACTAGCGGGAAGGACAGATACGCAGTATTTT.

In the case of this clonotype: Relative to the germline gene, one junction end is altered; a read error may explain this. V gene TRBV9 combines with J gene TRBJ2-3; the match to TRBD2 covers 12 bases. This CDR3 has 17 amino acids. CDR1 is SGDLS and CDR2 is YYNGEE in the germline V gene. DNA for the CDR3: TGTGCAAGCAGCGATCCCCTAGCGGGGGGGTTCACAGATACGCAGTATTTT. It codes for CASSDPLAGGFTDTQYF.

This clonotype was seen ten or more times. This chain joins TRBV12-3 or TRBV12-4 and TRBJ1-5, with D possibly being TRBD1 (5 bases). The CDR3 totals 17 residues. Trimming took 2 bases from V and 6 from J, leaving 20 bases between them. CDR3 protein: CASSLWPLGGAGQPQHF. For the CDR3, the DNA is TGTGCCAGCAGTTTATGGCCCCTGGGCGGGGCGGGTCAGCCCCAGCATTTT.

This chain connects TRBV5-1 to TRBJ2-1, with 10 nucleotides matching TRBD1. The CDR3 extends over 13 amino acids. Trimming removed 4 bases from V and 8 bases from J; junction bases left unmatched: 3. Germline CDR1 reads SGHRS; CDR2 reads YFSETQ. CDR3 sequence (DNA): TGCGCCAGCAGCCAGGGGACAGGGGATGAGCAGTTCTTC. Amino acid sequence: CASSQGTGDEQFF.

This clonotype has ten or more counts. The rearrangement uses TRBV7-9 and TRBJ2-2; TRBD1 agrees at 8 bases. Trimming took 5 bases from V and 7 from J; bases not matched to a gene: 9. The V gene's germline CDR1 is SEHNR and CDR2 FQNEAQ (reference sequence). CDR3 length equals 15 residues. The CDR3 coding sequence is TGTGCCAGCAGCCACGGACAGGGATACTTCGGGGAGCTGTTTTTT. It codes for CASSHGQGYFGELFF. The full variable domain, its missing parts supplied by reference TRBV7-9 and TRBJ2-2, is DTGVSQNPRHKITKRGQNVTFRCDPISEHNRLYWYRQTLGQGPEFLTYFQNEAQLEKSRLLSDRFSAERPKGSFSTLEIQRTEQGDSAMYLCASSHGQGYFGELFFGEGSRLTVL.

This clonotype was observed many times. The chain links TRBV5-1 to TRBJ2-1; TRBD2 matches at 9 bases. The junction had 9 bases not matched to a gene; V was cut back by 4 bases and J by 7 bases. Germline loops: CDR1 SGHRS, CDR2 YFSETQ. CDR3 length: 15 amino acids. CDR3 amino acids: CASSPLGGGENEQFF. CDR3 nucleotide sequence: TGCGCCAGCAGCCCCTTGGGCGGGGGGGAGAATGAGCAGTTCTTC.

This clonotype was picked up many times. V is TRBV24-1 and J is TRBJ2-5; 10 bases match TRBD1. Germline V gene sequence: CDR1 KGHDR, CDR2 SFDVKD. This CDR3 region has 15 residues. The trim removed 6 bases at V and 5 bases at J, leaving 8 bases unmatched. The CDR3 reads CATSSGTGVPETQYF. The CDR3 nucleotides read TGTGCCACCAGTTCGGGGACAGGGGTCCCTGAGACCCAGTACTTC.

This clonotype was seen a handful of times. CDR3 in amino acids: CASSHAQGHRGRLYGYTF. The CDR3 DNA is TGTGCCAGCAGCCATGCCCAGGGGCACAGGGGACGGCTCTATGGCTACACCTTC. V gene TRBV4-2 combines with J gene TRBJ1-2; TRBD1 agrees at 7 bases. The CDR3 sequence is 18 residues long. The trim removed 3 bases at V and 4 bases at J, leaving 17 bases unmatched. CDR1 is LGHNA and CDR2 is YNFKEQ in the germline V gene.

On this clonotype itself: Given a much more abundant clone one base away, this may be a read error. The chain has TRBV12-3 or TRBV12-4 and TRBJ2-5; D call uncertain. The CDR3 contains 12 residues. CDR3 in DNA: TGTGCCAGCACGGGTTTCCGAGAGGCCCAGTACTTC. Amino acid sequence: CASTGFREAQYF.

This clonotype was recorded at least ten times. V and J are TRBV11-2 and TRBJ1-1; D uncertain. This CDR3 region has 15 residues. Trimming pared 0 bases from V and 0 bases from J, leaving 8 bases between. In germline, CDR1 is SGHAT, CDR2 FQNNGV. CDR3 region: CASSLEGRMNTEAFF. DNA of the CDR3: TGTGCCAGCAGCTTAGAAGGCCGGATGAACACTGAAGCTTTCTTT.

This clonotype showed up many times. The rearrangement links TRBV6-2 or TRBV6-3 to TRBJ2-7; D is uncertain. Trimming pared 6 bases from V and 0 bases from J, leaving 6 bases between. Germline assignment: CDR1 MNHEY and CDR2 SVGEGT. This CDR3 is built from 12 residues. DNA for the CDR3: TGTGCCAGCAGCCCCTTCTCCTACGAGCAGTACTTC. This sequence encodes CASSPFSYEQYF.

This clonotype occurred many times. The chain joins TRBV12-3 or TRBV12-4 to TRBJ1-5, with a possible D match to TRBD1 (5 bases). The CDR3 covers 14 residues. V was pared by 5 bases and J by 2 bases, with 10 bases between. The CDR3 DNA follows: TGTGCCAGCAGTCGAGGGGTTGGCAATCAGCCCCAGCATTTT. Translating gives CASSRGVGNQPQHF.

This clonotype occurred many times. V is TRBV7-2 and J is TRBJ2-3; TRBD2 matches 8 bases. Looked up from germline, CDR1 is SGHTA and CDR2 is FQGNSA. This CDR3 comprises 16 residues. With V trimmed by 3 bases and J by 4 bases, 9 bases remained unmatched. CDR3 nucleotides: TGTGCCAGCAGCTTTCGGGGGGCCGGGGGGGCAGATACGCAGTATTTT. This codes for CASSFRGAGGADTQYF.

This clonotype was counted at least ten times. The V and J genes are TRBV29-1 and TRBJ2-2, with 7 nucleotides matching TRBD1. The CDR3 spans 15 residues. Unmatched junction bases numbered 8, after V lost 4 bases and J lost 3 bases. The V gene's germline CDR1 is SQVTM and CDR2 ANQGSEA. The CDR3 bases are TGCAGCGTTGTGGCCCCGACAGGGTACACCGGGGAGCTGTTTTTT. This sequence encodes CSVVAPTGYTGELFF.